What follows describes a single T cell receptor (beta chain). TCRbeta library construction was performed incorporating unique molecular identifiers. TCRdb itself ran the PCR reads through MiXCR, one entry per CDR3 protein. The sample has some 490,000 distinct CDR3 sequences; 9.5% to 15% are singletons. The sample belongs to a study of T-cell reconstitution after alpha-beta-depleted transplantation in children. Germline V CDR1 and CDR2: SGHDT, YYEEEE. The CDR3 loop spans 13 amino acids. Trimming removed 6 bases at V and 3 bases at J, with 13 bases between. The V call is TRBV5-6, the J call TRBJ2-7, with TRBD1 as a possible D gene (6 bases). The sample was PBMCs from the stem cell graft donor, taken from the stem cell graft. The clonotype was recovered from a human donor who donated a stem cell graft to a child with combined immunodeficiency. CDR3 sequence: CASTGQGNYEQYF. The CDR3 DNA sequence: TGTGCCAGCACGGGGCAGGGGAACTACGAGCAGTACTTC.